Each of the 24 T cell receptor beta chains below was sequenced from the same sample in a study of control samples from healthy donors and cancer patients. The table came from immunoSEQ multiplex PCR; TCRdb's copy has only in-frame clones and leaves some out. The data show 85,000 to 90,000 clones, about 89% seen once. Sequenced sample: PBMCs. These receptors were obtained from a woman aged 45-65 years with colorectal cancer.

In its sample, this clone was seen once. This chain uses TRBV6-1 with TRBJ2-3; D possibly corresponds to TRBD2 (6 bases). This CDR3 has 16 residues. V was cut by 1 base and J by 1 base, with 12 bases left in between. In germline, CDR1 is MNHNS, CDR2 SASEGT. The CDR3 DNA sequence: TGTGCCAGCAGTGAAGTGACTAGGTTAGGCACAGATACGCAGTATTTT. Translating gives CASSEVTRLGTDTQYF.

The chain uses TRBV5-6 and TRBJ2-7; D gene unclear. CDR3 size: 14 residues. Germline CDR1 SGHDT, CDR2 YYEEEE. Trimming took 4 bases from V and 3 from J, leaving 14 bases between them. Written as DNA, the CDR3 is TGTGCCAGCAGCCCCGCTCCAGGAGACTACGAGCAGTACGTC. Protein: CASSPAPGDYEQYV.

The chain uses TRBV7-2 and TRBJ1-5; TRBD1 is a possible D gene (5 bases). The CDR3 covers 13 residues. The ends were cut back, 6 bases at V and 7 bases at J, with 13 bases in the middle. Germline V CDR1 and CDR2: SGHTA, FQGNSA. The CDR3, as DNA: TGTGCCAGCAGTCAGGGCGTTGGGCAGCCCCAGCATTTT. Encoded protein: CASSQGVGQPQHF.

Concerning this clone itself: The same CDR3 is also encoded by other DNA sequences in this sample. V usage is TRBV13 and J usage is TRBJ1-1, with D unclear. Trimming stripped 3 bases from V and 5 bases from J, with 16 bases between. The length of the CDR3 is 15 residues. The germline V gene has CDR1 PRHDT and CDR2 FYEKMQ (reference sequence). The CDR3 region is CASSFGTGLDTEAFF. The CDR3 DNA is TGTGCCAGCAGCTTTGGTACTGGACTGGATACTGAAGCTTTCTTT.

The rearrangement links TRBV7-2 to TRBJ2-2, with D possibly TRBD2 on 5 matching bases. Trimming shortened V by 2 bases and J by 6 bases, and 13 bases separated the two germline ends. The CDR3 length is 15 residues. Germline CDR1 and CDR2: SGHTA and FQGNSA. Here the CDR3 DNA reads TGTGCCAGCAGCTTAAGCCGGGGAGAAGCCGGGGAGCTGTTTTTT. Translated: CASSLSRGEAGELFF.

The CDR3 nucleotides read TGTGCCAGCAGCCATCGCAGACTAGCGGGGTCCTCCTACAATGAGCAGTTCTTC. It encodes CASSHRRLAGSSYNEQFF. This chain connects TRBV3-1 (or the pseudogene TRBV3-2) to TRBJ2-1; TRBD2 matches 11 bases. The V gene end was trimmed by 3 bases and the J gene end by 0 bases; junction bases not matched to a gene: 7. The CDR3 length is 18 residues. Germline V gene sequence: CDR1 LGHDT, CDR2 YNNKEL (reference sequence).

The chain uses TRBV7-8 and TRBJ1-2; D is perhaps TRBD1 (5 bases). CDR3 length: 13 amino acids. V shed 5 bases and J shed 8 bases, with 15 bases lying between them. Germline V lookup: CDR1 SGHVS, CDR2 FQNEAQ. CDR3 protein: CASSPDTIAGYTF. The CDR3 coding sequence is TGTGCCAGCAGCCCGGACACGATCGCGGGCTACACCTTC.

The chain employs TRBV5-1 and TRBJ2-5; D is unresolved. The germline V gene encodes CDR1 SGHRS and CDR2 YFSETQ. Trimming cost V 3 bases and J 3 bases, with 15 bases left between them. The CDR3 has 15 residues. The CDR3 loop reads CASSSNGNMEETQYF. The DNA of the CDR3 is TGCGCCAGCAGCTCAAATGGGAACATGGAAGAGACCCAGTACTTC. The entire variable domain, with the rest obtained from reference TRBV5-1 and TRBJ2-5, is as follows: KAGVTQTPRYLIKTRGQQVTLSCSPISGHRSVSWYQQTPGQGLQFLFEYFSETQRNKGNFPGRFSGRQFSNSRSEMNVSTLELGDSALYLCASSSNGNMEETQYFGPGTRLLVL.

The CDR3 spells CASSYSTTRGSEAFF. CDR3 in DNA: TGTGCCAGCAGTTACTCGACTACAAGGGGGTCTGAAGCTTTCTTT. The rearrangement links TRBV6-5 to TRBJ1-1, with D maybe TRBD1 (6 bases). The CDR3 length is 15 residues. Germline CDR1 MNHEY, CDR2 SVGAGI. Trimming removed 0 bases at V and 6 bases at J, with 14 bases between.

In the case of this clone: Other DNA variants within this sample encode the same CDR3. The chain recombines TRBV6-2 or TRBV6-3 with TRBJ1-1; D ambiguous. Germline V gene lookup returns CDR1 MNHEY and CDR2 SVGEGT. The CDR3 is 13 residues long. Deletions cut 2 bases from V and 1 base from J, with 5 bases between. CDR3 sequence: CASSYRPNTEAFF. The CDR3 DNA follows: TGTGCCAGCAGTTACCGGCCGAACACTGAAGCTTTCTTT.

The chain is built from TRBV7-8 and TRBJ1-2; a weak D match, TRBD1 (6 bases). The CDR3 has 14 amino acids. Germline V lookup: CDR1 SGHVS, CDR2 FQNEAQ. The V and J ends lost 3 bases and 2 bases respectively, with 10 bases between them. The CDR3 DNA follows: TGTGCCAGCAGCTTTGGGGACACCAACTATGGCTACACCTTC. This codes for CASSFGDTNYGYTF.

This chain joins TRBV10-3 and TRBJ2-1, with D perhaps assigned TRBD1 or TRBD2 (5 bases each). The germline V gene encodes CDR1 ENHRY and CDR2 SYGVKD. V lost 7 bases to trimming and J lost 0 bases, with 10 bases between them. The CDR3 runs to 14 residues. The CDR3 bases are TGTGCCATCAAAGAGGGGTTCTCCTACAATGAGCAGTTCTTC. This encodes CAIKEGFSYNEQFF.

V gene TRBV10-1 combines with J gene TRBJ1-1; perhaps TRBD1 as D (5 bases). In germline, CDR1 is WNHNN, CDR2 SYGVQD (reference sequence). The CDR3 consists of 15 residues. V gave up 3 bases and J gave up 1 base, with 12 bases separating them. As DNA, the CDR3 is TGCGCCAGCAGTGACCCCGGGACGGGGAACACTGAAGCTTTCTTT. Its protein is CASSDPGTGNTEAFF.

The rearrangement links TRBV28 to TRBJ1-6; a possible D gene is TRBD1 (5 bases). The CDR3 contains 12 residues. Looked up from germline, CDR1 is MDHEN and CDR2 is SYDVKM. V lost 11 bases, J lost 9 bases, and 14 bases lay in between. The CDR3 spells CAGRNGGSPLHF. CDR3 coding DNA: TGTGCCGGTCGTAATGGGGGTTCACCCCTCCACTTT. The whole variable domain, remainder taken from reference TRBV28 and TRBJ1-6, is DVKVTQSSRYLVKRTGEKVFLECVQDMDHENMFWYRQDPGLGLRLIYFSYDVKMKEKGDIPEGYSVSREKKERFSLILESASTNQTSMYLCAGRNGGSPLHFGNGTRLTVT.

The rearrangement joins TRBV11-3 to TRBJ2-1, with 7 bases lining up with TRBD2. This CDR3 has 14 residues. Germline CDR1 and CDR2: SGHNT and YENEEA. V lost 6 bases to trimming and J lost 4 bases; unmatched junction nucleotides: 6. For the CDR3, the DNA is TGTGCCAGCAGTCAGCGGGGAAGTTACAATGAGCAGTTCTTC. This encodes CASSQRGSYNEQFF.

The chain couples TRBV5-4 to TRBJ1-1; 7 bases agree with TRBD1. The CDR3 is made up of 14 amino acids. Germline trimming cut 4 bases from V and 5 bases from J; bases unmatched to any gene: 8. The germline V gene encodes CDR1 SGHNT and CDR2 YYREEE (reference sequence). The CDR3 coding sequence is TGTGCCAGCAGCGGATACAGGGGAAGTACTGAAGCTTTCTTT. This encodes CASSGYRGSTEAFF.

This CDR3 is CASSKDRSYGYTF. CDR3 coding DNA: TGTGCCAGTAGTAAGGACAGGAGCTATGGCTACACCTTC. The chain links TRBV19 to TRBJ1-2; TRBD1 agrees at 7 bases. The germline V gene has CDR1 LNHDA and CDR2 SQIVND (reference sequence). V trimming: 4 bases; J trimming: 4 bases; junction bases outside the gene matches: 3. The CDR3 extends over 13 amino acids.

CDR3 in amino acids: CASSLEGQPQHF. The CDR3 nucleotides read TGTGCCAGCAGTTTAGAGGGTCAGCCCCAGCATTTT. The V call is TRBV12-3 or TRBV12-4, the J call TRBJ1-5; D is unclear. The CDR3 loop spans 12 amino acids. V shed 1 base and J shed 6 bases, with 4 bases lying between them.

The chain couples TRBV15 to TRBJ2-2; D might be TRBD1 (6 bases). CDR3 length equals 15 residues. V dropped 3 bases and J dropped 4 bases, with 12 bases sitting between them. The germline CDR1 and CDR2 sequences are LNHNV and YYDKDF (reference sequence). The CDR3 region has the DNA TGTGCCACCAGCAGGGCCTTCAGGGGCACCGGGGAGCTGTTTTTT. Residues: CATSRAFRGTGELFF. The full variable domain, completed using reference TRBV15 and TRBJ2-2, is DAMVIQNPRYQVTQFGKPVTLSCSQTLNHNVMYWYQQKSSQAPKLLFHYYDKDFNNEADTPDNFQSRRPNTSFCFLDIRSPGLGDTAMYLCATSRAFRGTGELFFGEGSRLTVL.

The chain has TRBV6-1 and TRBJ2-5; the D is unclear. Germline-derived CDR1 and CDR2 are MNHNS and SASEGT. The length of the CDR3 is 15 residues. Trimming shortened V by 2 bases and J by 1 base, and 11 bases separated the two germline ends. Here the CDR3 DNA reads TGTGCCAGCAGTGAATGGCCTGGGGTCCAAGAGACCCAGTACTTC. This translates into CASSEWPGVQETQYF.

This sequence joins TRBV30 and TRBJ1-1; maybe TRBD1 (6 bases). The length of the CDR3 is 13 residues. The germline V and J ends were trimmed by 7 bases and 4 bases, with 16 bases remaining between them. Germline CDR1 is GTSNPN and CDR2 is SVGIG (reference sequence). CDR3 region: CASRAGESTEAFF. The CDR3 region has the DNA TGTGCCTCCAGGGCAGGGGAATCCACTGAAGCTTTCTTT.

This chain links TRBV27 with TRBJ1-2; 12 bases agree with TRBD1. Per germline, CDR1 MNHEY and CDR2 SMNVEV (reference sequence). V trimming: 7 bases; J trimming: 14 bases; junction bases outside the gene matches: 14. The length of the CDR3 is 14 residues. The CDR3 DNA reads as TGTGCCAGCAAAGAACCGGGACAGGGGGCCTCTTGTACCTTC. Residues: CASKEPGQGASCTF.

The chain employs TRBV11-1 and TRBJ2-6; no clear D. This CDR3 region has 15 residues. V was cut by 2 bases and J by 4 bases, with 9 bases left in between. Germline CDR1 SGHAT, CDR2 FQDESV (reference sequence). The DNA of the CDR3 is TGTGCCAGCAGCTTAAGTGTTGGAGGGGCCAACGTCCTGACTTTC. The encoded protein is CASSLSVGGANVLTF.

V and J are TRBV5-8 and TRBJ1-2; D is uncertain. This CDR3 spans 14 amino acids. The V gene lost 3 bases and the J gene lost 1 base, with 10 bases spanning the gap. From germline, CDR1 is SGHTS and CDR2 YDEGEE. The CDR3 region has the DNA TGTGCCAGCAGCTGGGCCGACCGTAACTATGGCTACACCTTC. Translation gives CASSWADRNYGYTF.